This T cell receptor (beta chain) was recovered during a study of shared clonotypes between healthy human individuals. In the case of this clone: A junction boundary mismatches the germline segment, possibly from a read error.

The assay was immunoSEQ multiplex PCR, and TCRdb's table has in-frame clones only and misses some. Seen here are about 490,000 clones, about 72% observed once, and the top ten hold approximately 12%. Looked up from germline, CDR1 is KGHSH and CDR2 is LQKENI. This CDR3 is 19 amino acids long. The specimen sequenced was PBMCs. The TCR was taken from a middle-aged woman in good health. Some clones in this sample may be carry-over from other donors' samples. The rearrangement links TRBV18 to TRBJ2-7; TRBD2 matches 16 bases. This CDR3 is CASSPGLAGGPGHLYEQCF. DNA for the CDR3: TGTGCCAGCTCACCGGGACTAGCGGGAGGGCCTGGGCACCTTTACGAGCAGTGCTTC.